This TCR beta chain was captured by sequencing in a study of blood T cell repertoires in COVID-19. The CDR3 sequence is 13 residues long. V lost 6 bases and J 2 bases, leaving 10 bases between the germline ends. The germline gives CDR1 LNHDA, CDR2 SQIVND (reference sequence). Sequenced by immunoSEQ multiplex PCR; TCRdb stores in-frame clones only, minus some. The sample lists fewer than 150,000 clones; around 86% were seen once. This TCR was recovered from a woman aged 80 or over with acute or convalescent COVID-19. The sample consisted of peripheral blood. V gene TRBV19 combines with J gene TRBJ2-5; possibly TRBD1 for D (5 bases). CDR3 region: CASRDDRQETQYF. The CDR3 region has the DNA TGTGCCAGTAGAGATGACAGACAAGAGACCCAGTACTTC. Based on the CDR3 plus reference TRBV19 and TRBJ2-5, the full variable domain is DGGITQSPKYLFRKEGQNVTLSCEQNLNHDAMYWYRQDPGQGLRLIYYSQIVNDFQKGDIAEGYSVSREKKESFPLTVTSAQKNPTAFYLCASRDDRQETQYFGPGTRLLVL.